The 21 T cell receptor beta chains listed next were all sequenced from one sample in a study of blood T cell repertoires in COVID-19. Clones were read by immunoSEQ multiplex PCR, and TCRdb kept only the in-frame ones, dropping some. The repertoire holds some 170,000 clones, with approximately 85% as singletons. The material sequenced was peripheral blood. Every receptor here comes from a man in his sixties with active or convalescent COVID-19.

The chain has TRBV28 and TRBJ2-2; 10 positions match TRBD1. The CDR3 contains 15 residues. The V gene's germline CDR1 is MDHEN and CDR2 SYDVKM. The V and J ends lost 5 bases and 3 bases, in that order; junction bases with no gene match: 3. CDR3 bases: TGTGCCAGCAGTACAGGACAGGGGGACACCGGGGAGCTGTTTTTT. It encodes CASSTGQGDTGELFF.

V and J are TRBV5-4 and TRBJ1-3, with TRBD1 matching over 8 bases. Germline values: CDR1 SGHNT, CDR2 YYREEE (reference sequence). This CDR3 region has 14 residues. V was clipped by 4 bases and J by 2 bases; unmatched bases: 2. CDR3 bases: TGTGCCAGCAGCCCGGACAGGGCTGGAAACACCATATATTTT. Protein sequence: CASSPDRAGNTIYF.

V and J are TRBV7-9 and TRBJ2-1; the match to TRBD2 covers 7 bases. This CDR3 contains 16 residues. In germline, CDR1 is SEHNR, CDR2 FQNEAQ (reference sequence). With 5 bases clipped from V and 10 bases from J, the junction kept 17 bases outside the gene matches. The chain's CDR3 is CASSPEVGFSGGEQFF. The CDR3 DNA reads TGTGCCAGCAGCCCAGAGGTTGGTTTCTCCGGGGGGGAGCAGTTCTTC.

As for this clone: Sequence at one end of the junction differs from germline and may be a read error. The chain links TRBV3-1 (or the pseudogene TRBV3-2) to TRBJ2-5; 10 bases are a match to TRBD2. This CDR3 region has 13 residues. Germline lookup yields CDR1 LGHDT and CDR2 YNNKEL (reference sequence). The CDR3 loop is CASSRGTSEKGDF. CDR3 in DNA: TGTGCCAGCAGCCGGGGGACTAGCGAAAAGGGGGACTTC.

The chain employs TRBV19 and TRBJ2-5; the match to TRBD2 covers 8 bases. The length of the CDR3 is 13 residues. Unmatched junction bases numbered 1, after V lost 3 bases and J lost 4 bases. Germline CDR1 LNHDA, CDR2 SQIVND (reference sequence). The CDR3, as DNA: TGTGCCAGTAGTATCGGGAGGGGAGAGACCCAGTACTTC. It translates to CASSIGRGETQYF.

V is TRBV24-1 and J is TRBJ2-5; possible D gene TRBD1, 5 bases. CDR1 is KGHDR, CDR2 SFDVKD, per germline. The CDR3 loop spans 15 amino acids. Trimming removed 4 bases at V and 2 bases at J, with 13 bases between. CDR3 DNA: TGTGCCACCAGTGACCTTCAGGGTCCACAAGAGACCCAGTACTTC. Translating gives CATSDLQGPQETQYF.

As concerns this clone: Other DNA sequences in this sample translate to the same CDR3. The chain couples TRBV24-1 to TRBJ2-3; 9 nucleotides line up with TRBD1. The CDR3 totals 13 residues. J gave up 3 bases and V 7 bases, and 1 base lay outside the gene matches. The germline gives CDR1 KGHDR, CDR2 SFDVKD. The CDR3: CATRGTGTDTQYF. The CDR3 nucleotides are TGTGCCACCAGGGGGACAGGGACAGATACGCAGTATTTT.

This sequence joins TRBV15 and TRBJ1-2; no reliable D call. CDR1 LNHNV and CDR2 YYDKDF come from the germline V gene (reference sequence). Trimming removed 1 base from V and 4 bases from J, with 10 bases in between. The CDR3 covers 14 residues. This CDR3 is CATSRGQSGYGYTF. In nucleotides, the CDR3 is TGTGCCACCAGCAGAGGCCAGTCGGGCTATGGCTACACCTTC.

In this sample, this clone turned up a few times. The CDR3 nucleotides are TGTGCCAGCAGGAAATTAAACGGGGTCCAAGAGACCCAGTACTTC. Amino acids: CASRKLNGVQETQYF. V gene TRBV27 combines with J gene TRBJ2-5, with a weak D call TRBD2 (5 bases). The germline V gene encodes CDR1 MNHEY and CDR2 SMNVEV (reference sequence). The V end lost 6 bases, the J end lost 1 base, and 15 bases lay between the germline ends. The CDR3 is 15 residues long.

This clone was counted ten times or more. The chain recombines TRBV2 with TRBJ2-2; 11 positions match TRBD2. The CDR3 length is 16 residues. Per germline, CDR1 SNHLY and CDR2 FYNNEI. V lost 2 bases and J lost 4; bases outside the gene matches: 3. CDR3 in DNA: TGTGCCAGCAGTGAATTACTAGCGGGAGCCACCGGGGAGCTGTTTTTT. Translating gives CASSELLAGATGELFF. The complete variable domain, with remaining parts taken from reference TRBV2 and TRBJ2-2, reads EPEVTQTPSHQVTQMGQEVILRCVPISNHLYFYWYRQILGQKVEFLVSFYNNEISEKSEIFDDQFSVERPDGSNFTLKIRSTKLEDSAMYFCASSELLAGATGELFFGEGSRLTVL.

This clone was counted only a few times. This chain links TRBV18 with TRBJ2-2, with 11 nucleotides matching TRBD2. From germline, CDR1 is KGHSH and CDR2 LQKENI. The CDR3 runs 18 residues. V shed 6 bases and J 1 base; nucleotides not matched to a gene: 10. The CDR3 loop is CASSLTTSGALNTGELFF. The CDR3 DNA is TGTGCCAGCTCTCTCACGACTAGCGGGGCTCTGAACACCGGGGAGCTGTTTTTT.

The chain has TRBV7-2 and TRBJ1-1; 10 positions match TRBD1. The CDR3 spans 15 residues. Germline V gene sequence: CDR1 SGHTA, CDR2 FQGNSA. V was clipped by 4 bases and J by 11 bases; unmatched bases: 13. CDR3 coding DNA: TGTGCCAGCAGCTCCCTACCGGGACAGGGGATTGAGGCTTTCTTT. Protein: CASSSLPGQGIEAFF.

V is TRBV6-4 and J is TRBJ1-1; no reliable D call. Germline V gene data show CDR1 as MRHNA and CDR2 as SNTAGT. This CDR3 is built from 14 residues. V dropped 4 bases and J dropped 1 base, with 10 bases sitting between them. CDR3 amino acids: CASSVGVGNTEAFF. As DNA, the CDR3 is TGTGCCAGCAGTGTCGGGGTGGGGAACACTGAAGCTTTCTTT.

The chain joins TRBV7-2 to TRBJ2-7; 7 bases are shared with TRBD1. V lost 1 base and J lost 2; bases outside the gene matches: 5. Germline V gives CDR1 SGHTA, CDR2 FQGNSA. The length of the CDR3 is 15 residues. The CDR3 sequence: CASSLGWDSPYEQYF. CDR3 DNA sequence: TGTGCCAGCAGCTTAGGGTGGGACAGTCCCTACGAGCAGTACTTC.

The chain recombines TRBV11-2 with TRBJ2-6, with 8 bases identical to TRBD2. The J segment lost 3 bases and the V segment lost 0 bases, leaving 13 bases of the junction unmatched. This CDR3 contains 20 residues. Germline CDR1 is SGHAT and CDR2 is FQNNGV. Here the CDR3 DNA reads TGTGCCAGCAGCTTAGAGGCAGCGGGAGCCATCTGGGGTGGGGCCAACGTCCTGACTTTC. It translates to CASSLEAAGAIWGGANVLTF.

Comments on this clone: The same CDR3 arises from other DNA sequences in this sample as well. The gene calls are TRBV2 and TRBJ2-2; perhaps TRBD2 as D (5 bases). Germline V gives CDR1 SNHLY, CDR2 FYNNEI. The CDR3 totals 13 residues. Trimming took off 3 bases at V and 5 bases at J, with 7 bases between the two ends. CDR3 sequence (DNA): TGTGCCAGCAGTGACAGAGGGACCGGGGAGCTGTTTTTT. This sequence encodes CASSDRGTGELFF. Filled out from reference TRBV2 and TRBJ2-2, the complete variable domain reads EPEVTQTPSHQVTQMGQEVILRCVPISNHLYFYWYRQILGQKVEFLVSFYNNEISEKSEIFDDQFSVERPDGSNFTLKIRSTKLEDSAMYFCASSDRGTGELFFGEGSRLTVL.

The gene calls are TRBV10-3 and TRBJ2-7, with 7 nucleotides matching TRBD2. The CDR3 runs 15 residues. Per the germline V gene, CDR1 is ENHRY and CDR2 is SYGVKD. J lost 2 bases, V lost 4 bases, and 8 bases had no gene match. CDR3 sequence: CAISASAGSTYEQYF. CDR3 bases: TGTGCCATCAGTGCCTCAGCGGGGTCGACCTACGAGCAGTACTTC.

This chain uses TRBV2 with TRBJ1-1, with TRBD1 identical over 8 bases. CDR3 length equals 16 residues. Germline CDR1 reads SNHLY; CDR2 reads FYNNEI. The J segment lost 2 bases and the V segment lost 1 base, leaving 6 bases of the junction unmatched. The DNA of the CDR3 is TGTGCCAGCAGTGAAGTGGGCAGGGGGCTAAACACTGAAGCTTTCTTT. The encoded protein is CASSEVGRGLNTEAFF.

The chain carries TRBV6-5 and TRBJ1-2; no clear D gene. The CDR3 covers 10 residues. CDR1 is MNHEY and CDR2 is SVGAGI in the germline V gene. Trimming cost V 6 bases and J 5 bases, with 4 bases left between them. The CDR3 DNA follows: TGTGCCAGCAGCCATTATGGCTACACCTTC. Translating gives CASSHYGYTF.

J is TRBJ2-3 and V is TRBV9; maybe TRBD2 (5 bases). CDR1 and CDR2 from the germline V gene are SGDLS and YYNGEE. V was trimmed by 0 bases and J by 6 bases, leaving 11 bases between them. CDR3 size: 14 residues. The CDR3 coding sequence is TGTGCCAGCAGCGTAGGAGAGAGGGCCGATACGCAGTATTTT. Residues: CASSVGERADTQYF.

The chain has TRBV21-1 and TRBJ2-3; no check of the table's D call, TRBD1, against the DNA was made. TRBV21-1 is a pseudogene segment. The CDR3 is made up of 23 amino acids. CDR3 DNA sequence: TGTGCCAGCAGCAAGGGCAGACTGAGTGGACTTAGGGGGCCCATTCGAGAGACAGATACGCAGTATTTT. Translated: CASSKGRLSGLRGPIRETDTQYF.